Listed below are T cell receptor beta chains from one sample, sequenced in a study of cytomegalovirus exposure and HLA in healthy donors. Profiling relied on immunoSEQ multiplex PCR, and the TCRdb table lists in-frame clones only, not all of them. Found here are 150,000 to 200,000 clones; the top ten clones hold approximately 0.8%. The sample consisted of PBMCs. The origin of the receptors is a woman younger than 30 in good health and CMV-seropositive. Both conserved end residues are part of each CDR3. A D gene is named only where the DNA matches it firmly.

v_gene	d_gene	j_gene	CDR3aa	CDR3nt
TRBV2	TRBD1	TRBJ2-6	CASSDLKTGTGGANVLTF	TGTGCCAGCAGTGATCTCAAGACAGGGACCGGTGGGGCCAACGTCCTGACTTTC
TRBV29-1	TRBD2	TRBJ2-3	CSVETSGNRDTQYF	TGCAGCGTTGAGACTAGCGGAAACCGAGATACGCAGTATTTT
TRBV16	TRBD1	TRBJ1-1	CASSRQGNTEAFF	TGTGCCAGCAGCCGACAGGGGAACACTGAAGCTTTCTTT
TRBV4-1	NA	TRBJ1-4	CASSQDRGATNEKLFF	TGCGCCAGCAGCCAAGACAGGGGCGCAACTAATGAAAAACTGTTTTTT
TRBV6-1	TRBD2	TRBJ2-7	CATGLGTHEQYF	TGTGCCACCGGACTAGGGACCCACGAGCAGTACTTC
TRBV5-1	NA	TRBJ2-3	CASSFGTDTQYF	TGCGCCAGCAGCTTCGGCACAGATACGCAGTATTTT
TRBV7-9	NA	TRBJ1-2	CASSLSQGQNGYTF	TGTGCCAGCAGCTTATCGCAGGGGCAGAATGGCTACACCTTC
TRBV28	TRBD1	TRBJ2-5	CASSKTGTAETQYF	TGTGCCAGCAGTAAGACCGGGACAGCAGAGACCCAGTACTTC
TRBV30	NA	TRBJ1-3	CAWTDSGNTIYF	TGTGCCTGGACAGATTCTGGAAACACCATATATTTT
TRBV4-1	NA	TRBJ1-2	CASSPQGANYGYTF	TGCGCCAGCAGCCCACAGGGAGCTAACTATGGCTACACCTTC
TRBV2	TRBD2	TRBJ2-5	CASSAPSSGGETQYF	TGTGCCAGCAGTGCCCCCTCTAGCGGGGGGGAGACCCAGTACTTC
TRBV7-9	NA	TRBJ1-1	CASSLPGQGVEAFF	TGTGCCAGCAGCTTACCGGGCCAAGGGGTTGAAGCTTTCTTT
TRBV30	TRBD2	TRBJ2-2	CACPPTSGGAGELFF	TGTGCCTGCCCCCCAACTAGCGGGGGGGCCGGGGAGCTGTTTTTT
TRBV4-2	NA	TRBJ2-1	CASSQAPNNEQFF	TGTGCCAGCAGCCAAGCCCCTAACAATGAGCAGTTCTTC
TRBV7-8	NA	TRBJ2-6	CASSPGRLSGANVLTF	TGTGCCAGCAGCCCCGGCAGGCTCTCTGGGGCCAACGTCCTGACTTTC
TRBV30	TRBD2	TRBJ2-2	CAWSSGTNRGELFF	TGTGCCTGGAGCTCCGGGACTAACCGCGGGGAGCTGTTTTTT
TRBV5-1	NA	TRBJ1-2	CASSLGGFNGYTF	TGCGCCAGCAGCTTGGGCGGTTTCAATGGCTACACCTTC
TRBV2	TRBD2	TRBJ2-3	CASRPASGGTDTQYF	TGTGCCAGCAGACCCGCTAGCGGGGGAACAGATACGCAGTATTTT
TRBV7-2	NA	TRBJ1-6	CASSPLGSPLHF	TGTGCCAGCAGCCCTCTAGGTTCACCCCTCCACTTT
TRBV5-1	TRBD1	TRBJ1-1	CASSSPGQLEAFF	TGCGCCAGCAGCTCCCCGGGACAGCTCGAAGCTTTCTTT
TRBV4-3	TRBD2	TRBJ2-3	CASSRTSGGEDTQYF	TGCGCCAGCAGCCGTACTAGCGGGGGGGAAGATACGCAGTATTTT
TRBV5-6	NA	TRBJ2-2	CASSPTVDSKNTGELFF	TGTGCCAGCAGCCCTACTGTTGATTCTAAGAACACCGGGGAGCTGTTTTTT
TRBV7-2	TRBD1	TRBJ2-1	CASSSRTGGPEQFF	TGTGCCAGCAGCTCCCGGACAGGGGGCCCTGAGCAGTTCTTC
TRBV2	TRBD1	TRBJ2-2	CASSQGDANTGELFF	TGTGCCAGCAGTCAGGGGGACGCGAACACCGGGGAGCTGTTTTTT
TRBV21-1	NA	TRBJ2-2	CASSKEGQGATGELFF	TGTGCCAGCAGCAAAGAAGGACAGGGGGCGACCGGGGAGCTGTTTTTT
TRBV25-1	NA	TRBJ2-7	CASSVRGSSYEQYF	TGTGCCAGCAGTGTTCGGGGGAGCTCCTACGAGCAGTACTTC
TRBV9	TRBD1	TRBJ2-1	CASSGGTGGYNEQFF	TGTGCCAGCAGCGGCGGGACAGGGGGATACAATGAGCAGTTCTTC
TRBV5-4	NA	TRBJ1-1	CASSLVRGQNTEAFF	TGTGCCAGCAGCTTGGTTAGGGGCCAGAACACTGAAGCTTTCTTT
TRBV7-9	NA	TRBJ1-5	CASSLSGGQPQHF	TGTGCCAGCAGCTTAAGCGGGGGGCAGCCCCAGCATTTT
TRBV5-4	TRBD1	TRBJ1-1	CASSEGQVVNTEAFF	TGTGCCAGCAGCGAGGGACAGGTAGTGAACACTGAAGCTTTCTTT
TRBV9	NA	TRBJ2-6	CASSSRATNVLTF	TGTGCCAGCAGCAGCAGGGCAACCAACGTCCTGACTTTC
TRBV5-1	NA	TRBJ1-1	CASSWQGNTEAFF	TGCGCCAGCAGCTGGCAGGGGAACACTGAAGCTTTCTTT
TRBV25-1	TRBD1	TRBJ2-3	CASSDFDRVTDTQYF	TGTGCCAGCAGTGATTTCGACAGGGTGACAGATACGCAGTATTTT
TRBV19	NA	TRBJ1-1	CASSLWTDTEAFF	TGTGCCAGTAGTCTGTGGACAGACACTGAAGCTTTCTTT
TRBV5-5	NA	TRBJ1-5	CASSLGGGNQPQHF	TGTGCCAGCAGCTTGGGGGGCGGCAATCAGCCCCAGCATTTT
TRBV11-1	NA	TRBJ2-2	CASSLEAGFPTGELFF	TGTGCCAGCAGCTTAGAGGCAGGCTTCCCCACCGGGGAGCTGTTTTTT
TRBV5-4	NA	TRBJ2-1	CASTLYGGSYNEQFF	TGTGCCAGCACCCTCTATGGGGGGTCCTACAATGAGCAGTTCTTC